This is a list of T cell receptor beta chains from one sample in a study of T cell repertoires in cytomegalovirus infection. TCRdb independently ran MiXCR on the reads; one entry per CDR3 protein. The sample yields 75,000 to 100,000 distinct CDR3 sequences, about 31% seen once. Antigens for these TCRs are unknown. Specimen: CD8+ T cells from cultured PBMCs, collected from culture after CMV antigen stimulation. These receptors were taken from a human donor in good health (CMV status not recorded). Some clones in this sample may be carry-over from other donors' samples. The CDR3 runs from the conserved cysteine through the conserved F or W. Some rows mark clone size as missing; the rest say once, few, many or name a class of expanded clone.

cdr3_aa: CASSGGPQNGYTF
clone_size: few
v_call: TRBV7-6
j_call: TRBJ1-2

cdr3_aa: CASSSGRRGAWEKLFF
clone_size: many
v_call: TRBV7-2
j_call: TRBJ1-4

cdr3_aa: CASSSRDKLNEQFF
clone_size: -
v_call: TRBV28
j_call: TRBJ2-1

cdr3_aa: CASSEPGFGYTF
clone_size: few
v_call: TRBV25-1
j_call: TRBJ1-2

cdr3_aa: CASTKTIAGGTSYNEQFF
clone_size: many
v_call: TRBV6-1
j_call: TRBJ2-1

cdr3_aa: CASSLETSPLHF
clone_size: -
v_call: TRBV7-6
j_call: TRBJ1-6

cdr3_aa: CASSPRGSSYNSPLHF
clone_size: -
v_call: TRBV7-9
j_call: TRBJ1-6

cdr3_aa: CASSSGTGLSPLHF
clone_size: -
v_call: TRBV7-6
j_call: TRBJ1-6

cdr3_aa: CSVGGAGSNEQFF
clone_size: many
v_call: TRBV20-1
j_call: TRBJ2-1

cdr3_aa: CASSLRTGEGYGYTF
clone_size: few
v_call: TRBV28
j_call: TRBJ1-2

cdr3_aa: CASSRAMGGNTGELFF
clone_size: many
v_call: TRBV7-6
j_call: TRBJ2-2

cdr3_aa: CASKHIASGANVLTF
clone_size: few
v_call: TRBV2
j_call: TRBJ2-6

cdr3_aa: CASSSGTGGYYNEQFF
clone_size: -
v_call: TRBV19
j_call: TRBJ2-1

cdr3_aa: CASSQEALNQPQHF
clone_size: few
v_call: TRBV4-1
j_call: TRBJ1-5

cdr3_aa: CAISDVPGEQDTEAFF
clone_size: -
v_call: TRBV10-3
j_call: TRBJ1-1

cdr3_aa: CASSFSQIQETQYF
clone_size: -
v_call: TRBV28
j_call: TRBJ2-5

cdr3_aa: CASSAQEGRSRNTQYF
clone_size: many
v_call: TRBV7-8
j_call: TRBJ2-3

cdr3_aa: CASSAIAGVYGYTF
clone_size: -
v_call: TRBV7-9
j_call: TRBJ1-2